This T cell receptor beta chain was identified during a study of blood T cell repertoires in COVID-19. This clone was detected a few times. CDR3 length: 15 residues. Trimming removed 1 base from V and 1 base from J, with 10 bases in between. CDR1 is KGHSH, CDR2 LQKENI, per germline. Sequenced by immunoSEQ multiplex PCR; TCRdb stores in-frame clones only, minus some. The table has roughly 170,000 clones, around 74% seen once. This TCR derives from a woman aged 55-70 years with COVID-19, enrolled during active disease. The sample comprised peripheral blood. The rearrangement joins TRBV18 to TRBJ1-1; D is unclear. CDR3 DNA sequence: TGTGCCAGCTCACCACTTCCACAGACGAACACTGAAGCTTTCTTT. Protein product: CASSPLPQTNTEAFF.